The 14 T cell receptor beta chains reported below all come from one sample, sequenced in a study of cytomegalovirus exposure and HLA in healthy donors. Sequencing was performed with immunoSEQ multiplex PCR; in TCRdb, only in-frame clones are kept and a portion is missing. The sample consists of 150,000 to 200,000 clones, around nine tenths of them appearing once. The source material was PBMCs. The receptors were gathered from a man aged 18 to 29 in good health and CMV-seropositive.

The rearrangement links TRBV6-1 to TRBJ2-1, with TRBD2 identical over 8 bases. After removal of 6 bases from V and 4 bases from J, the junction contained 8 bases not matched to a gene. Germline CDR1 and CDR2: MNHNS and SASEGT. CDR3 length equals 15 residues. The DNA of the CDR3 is TGTGCCAGCAGCCCCGGAACTAGCGGTTACAATGAGCAGTTCTTC. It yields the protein CASSPGTSGYNEQFF.

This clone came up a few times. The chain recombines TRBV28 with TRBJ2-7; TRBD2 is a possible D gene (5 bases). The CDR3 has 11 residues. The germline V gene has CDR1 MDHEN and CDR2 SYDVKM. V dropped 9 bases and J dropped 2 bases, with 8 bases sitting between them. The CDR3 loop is CASGLTYEQYF. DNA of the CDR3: TGTGCCAGTGGACTGACCTACGAGCAGTACTTC.

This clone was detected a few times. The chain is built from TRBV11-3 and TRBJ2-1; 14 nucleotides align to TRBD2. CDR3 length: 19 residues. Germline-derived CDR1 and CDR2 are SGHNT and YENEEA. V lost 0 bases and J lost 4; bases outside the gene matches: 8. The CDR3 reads CASSLEGTSGSGGYNEQFF. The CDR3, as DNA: TGTGCCAGCAGCTTAGAAGGGACTAGCGGGAGTGGGGGGTACAATGAGCAGTTCTTC. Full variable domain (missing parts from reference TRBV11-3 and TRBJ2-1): EAGVVQSPRYKIIEKKQPVAFWCNPISGHNTLYWYLQNLGQGPELLIRYENEEAVDDSQLPKDRFSAERLKGVDSTLKIQPAELGDSAVYLCASSLEGTSGSGGYNEQFFGPGTRLTVL.

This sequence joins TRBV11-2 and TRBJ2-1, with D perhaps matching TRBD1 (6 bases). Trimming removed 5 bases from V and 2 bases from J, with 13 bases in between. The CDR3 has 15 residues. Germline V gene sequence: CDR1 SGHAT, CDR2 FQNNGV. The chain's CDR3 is CASSVTGFTYNEQFF. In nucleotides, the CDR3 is TGTGCCAGCAGCGTCACAGGGTTCACCTACAATGAGCAGTTCTTC.

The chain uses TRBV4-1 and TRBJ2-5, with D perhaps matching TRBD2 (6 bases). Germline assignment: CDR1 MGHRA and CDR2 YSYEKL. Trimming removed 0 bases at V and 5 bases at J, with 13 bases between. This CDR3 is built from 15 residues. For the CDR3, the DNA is TGCGCCAGCAGCCAAGATCGGAGGGGCGGGGAGACCCAGTACTTC. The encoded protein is CASSQDRRGGETQYF.

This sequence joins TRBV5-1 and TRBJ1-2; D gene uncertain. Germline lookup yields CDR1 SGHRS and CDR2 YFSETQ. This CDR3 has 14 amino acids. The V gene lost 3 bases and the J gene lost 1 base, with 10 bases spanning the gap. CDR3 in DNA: TGCGCCAGCAGCTCGGCAGGTTATAACTATGGCTACACCTTC. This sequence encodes CASSSAGYNYGYTF.

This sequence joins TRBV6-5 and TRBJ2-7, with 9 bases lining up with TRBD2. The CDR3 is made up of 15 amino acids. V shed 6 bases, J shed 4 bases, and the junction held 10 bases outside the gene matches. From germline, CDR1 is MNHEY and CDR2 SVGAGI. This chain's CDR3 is CASSNRGLAEYEQYF. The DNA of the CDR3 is TGTGCCAGCAGCAACCGGGGACTAGCTGAGTACGAGCAGTACTTC.

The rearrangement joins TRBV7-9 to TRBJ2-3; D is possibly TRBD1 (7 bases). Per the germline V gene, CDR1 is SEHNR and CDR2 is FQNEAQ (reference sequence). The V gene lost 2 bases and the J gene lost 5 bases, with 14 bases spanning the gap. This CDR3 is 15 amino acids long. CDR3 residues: CASSLLGGGQDTQYF. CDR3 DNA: TGTGCCAGCAGCTTACTTGGAGGGGGCCAAGATACGCAGTATTTT.

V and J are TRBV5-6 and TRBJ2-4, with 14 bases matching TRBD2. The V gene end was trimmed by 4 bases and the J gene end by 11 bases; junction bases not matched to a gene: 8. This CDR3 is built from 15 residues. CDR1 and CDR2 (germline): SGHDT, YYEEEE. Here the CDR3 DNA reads TGTGCCAGCAGCCCGGGACTAGCGGGAGATTTTTTTCAGTACTTC. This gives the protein CASSPGLAGDFFQYF.

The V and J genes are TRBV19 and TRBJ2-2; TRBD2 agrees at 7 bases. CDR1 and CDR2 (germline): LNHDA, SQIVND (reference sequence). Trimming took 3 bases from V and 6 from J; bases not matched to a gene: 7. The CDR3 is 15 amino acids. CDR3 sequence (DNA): TGTGCCAGTAGTATTGCATGGGGGGGAGCCGGGGAGCTGTTTTTT. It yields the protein CASSIAWGGAGELFF.

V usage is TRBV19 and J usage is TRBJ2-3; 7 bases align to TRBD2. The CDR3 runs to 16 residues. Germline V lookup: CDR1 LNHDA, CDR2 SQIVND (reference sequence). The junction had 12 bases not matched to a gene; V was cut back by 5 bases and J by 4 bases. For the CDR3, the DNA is TGTGCCAGTAGTCCCTACCCCGGGAGCGGGGCAGATACGCAGTATTTT. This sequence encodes CASSPYPGSGADTQYF.

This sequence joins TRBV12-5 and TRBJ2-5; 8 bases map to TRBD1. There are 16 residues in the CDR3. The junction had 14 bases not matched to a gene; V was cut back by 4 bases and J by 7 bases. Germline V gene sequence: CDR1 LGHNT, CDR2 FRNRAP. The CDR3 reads CASGSDGQGSRVTQYF. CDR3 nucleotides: TGTGCTAGTGGTTCCGATGGACAGGGAAGTAGGGTGACCCAGTACTTC.

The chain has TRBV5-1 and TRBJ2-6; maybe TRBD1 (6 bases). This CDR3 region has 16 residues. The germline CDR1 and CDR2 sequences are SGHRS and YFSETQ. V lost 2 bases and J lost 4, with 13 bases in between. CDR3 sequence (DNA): TGCGCCAGCAGCTTTGAGGGGGTGTGGGGGGCCAACGTCCTGACTTTC. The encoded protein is CASSFEGVWGANVLTF.

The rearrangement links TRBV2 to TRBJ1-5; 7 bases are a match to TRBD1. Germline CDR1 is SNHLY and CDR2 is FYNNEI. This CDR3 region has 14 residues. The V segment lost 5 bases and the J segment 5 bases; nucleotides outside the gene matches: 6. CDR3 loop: CASSSTGNYQPQHF. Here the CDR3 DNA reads TGTGCCAGCAGTTCGACAGGGAATTATCAGCCCCAGCATTTT.